One T cell receptor (beta chain) is described in this entry. Its antigen is as yet unknown. The sample belongs to a study of T cell responses to AZD1222 COVID-19 vaccine. From germline, CDR1 is SGHRS and CDR2 YFSETQ. The CDR3 consists of 15 residues. V lost 6 bases and J lost 8, with 23 bases in between. Here immunoSEQ multiplex PCR was the method, and the copy in TCRdb shows in-frame clones only, minus some. The sample yields 110,000 to 150,000 clones, 85% to 95% seen once. Study-wide results and limits: No day 14 peak samples; only post-peak repertoires were characterized. Once two AZD1222 doses were given, Spike-specific TCR breadth and depth went up.

The specimen comprised peripheral blood, sampled on day 0 of AZD1222 vaccination. The gene calls are TRBV5-1 and TRBJ1-2; perhaps TRBD1 as D (6 bases). This receptor was taken from an adult in good health. The CDR3, as DNA: TGCGCCAGCAAGGTTCAACAGGGTATCTATGGAGGCTACACCTTC. It specifies CASKVQQGIYGGYTF.